One sample yielded the 32 T cell receptor beta chains listed below, sequenced in a study of patients and donors after allogeneic stem cell transplantation. TCRdb re-called the RT-PCR reads through MiXCR, storing one row per CDR3 protein. The sample has 98,000 or so distinct CDR3 sequences, around 33% seen once; the top ten hold 27%. Sequencing was done on a sample of blood, either unsorted or a sorted T cell fraction (not recorded which). The receptors here all came from a human donor who was either an allogeneic HSCT recipient or a stem cell or donor lymphocyte infusion donor (not recorded which). It is not recorded whose cells these are; they may come from a transplant donor.

J is TRBJ2-2 and V is TRBV12-3 or TRBV12-4; D remains unclear. Between the trimmed V and J ends, which lost 3 bases and 4 bases, there was a span of 15 bases. The CDR3 consists of 16 residues. CDR3 sequence (DNA): TGTGCCAGCAGTTTTGCCCCTCCTAGATCCACCGGGGAGCTGTTTTTT. Its translation: CASSFAPPRSTGELFF.

CDR3 nucleotide sequence: TGCGCCAGCAGCTTGTATAGGGCCGGAGAGACCCAGTACTTC. It yields the protein CASSLYRAGETQYF. The chain couples TRBV5-1 to TRBJ2-5; no reliable D call. Germline loops: CDR1 SGHRS, CDR2 YFSETQ. This CDR3 comprises 14 residues. V lost 1 base to trimming and J lost 4 bases, with 11 bases between them.

This rearrangement joins TRBV29-1 to TRBJ2-5; D is possibly TRBD1 (6 bases). The CDR3 length is 14 residues. Germline assignment: CDR1 SQVTM and CDR2 ANQGSEA. Trimming removed 3 bases at V and 2 bases at J, with 13 bases between. The DNA for the CDR3 is TGCAGCGTTGATGACGGGACAATGCAAGAGACCCAGTACTTC. As protein: CSVDDGTMQETQYF.

This clonotype was observed once. The chain couples TRBV7-9 to TRBJ1-1, with TRBD1 as a possible D gene (6 bases). The CDR3 is 12 residues long. The germline V gene encodes CDR1 SEHNR and CDR2 FQNEAQ (reference sequence). Trimming shortened V by 5 bases and J by 6 bases, and 10 bases separated the two germline ends. The CDR3 DNA reads TGTGCCAGCAGCGGCGGACAGCCTGAAGCTTTCTTT. Amino acids: CASSGGQPEAFF.

V and J are TRBV20-1 and TRBJ2-3; 8 bases agree with TRBD2. The CDR3 consists of 16 residues. CDR1 is DFQATT, CDR2 SNEGSKA, per germline (reference sequence). J was trimmed by 3 bases and V by 6 bases; bases with no gene match: 14. DNA for the CDR3: TGCAGTGCCTTAAAGCGGGAGCCGCCTTTGACAGATACGCAGTATTTT. Protein: CSALKREPPLTDTQYF.

This clonotype has only a few counts. The CDR3 spells CSARERGPDTQYF. The CDR3 DNA reads TGCAGCGCCAGGGAGAGGGGCCCAGATACGCAGTATTTT. The chain joins TRBV29-1 to TRBJ2-3; D is perhaps TRBD1 or TRBD2 (5 bases each). The CDR3 length is 13 residues. Trimming removed 7 bases at V and 4 bases at J, with 15 bases between. From germline, CDR1 is SQVTM and CDR2 ANQGSEA.

This clonotype occurred a few times. The rearrangement joins TRBV20-1 to TRBJ1-4; 9 nucleotides line up with TRBD1. Germline CDR1 is DFQATT and CDR2 is SNEGSKA (reference sequence). The CDR3 length is 13 residues. V was clipped by 5 bases and J by 8 bases; unmatched bases: 6. The CDR3: CSACRDRAEKLFF. CDR3 sequence (DNA): TGCAGTGCTTGCCGGGACAGGGCCGAAAAACTGTTTTTT.

The chain combines TRBV5-8 with TRBJ2-1, with no clear D. Trimming removed 4 bases at V and 6 bases at J, with 17 bases between. CDR3 size: 15 residues. Germline V gene lookup returns CDR1 SGHTS and CDR2 YDEGEE. The CDR3 loop reads CASSLGRIRSNEQFF. The CDR3 coding sequence is TGTGCCAGCAGCCTAGGCAGAATACGTTCCAATGAGCAGTTCTTC.

This clonotype was seen a handful of times. This chain uses TRBV25-1 with TRBJ1-5; 8 nucleotides match TRBD1. The CDR3 length is 12 residues. The germline V gene encodes CDR1 MGHDK and CDR2 SYGVNS. The J segment lost 5 bases and the V segment lost 8 bases, leaving 2 bases of the junction unmatched. This CDR3 reads CASGQGYQPQHF. The CDR3 nucleotides read TGTGCCAGCGGACAGGGTTATCAGCCCCAGCATTTT.

This clonotype was recorded a few times. The chain recombines TRBV4-3 with TRBJ1-5; no clear D gene. This CDR3 comprises 14 residues. Germline-derived CDR1 and CDR2 are LGHNA and YSLEER. Trimming stripped 0 bases from V and 3 bases from J, with 6 bases between. This chain's CDR3 is CASSQDRNNQPQHF. The CDR3 nucleotides read TGCGCCAGCAGCCAAGACAGGAACAATCAGCCCCAGCATTTT.

This clonotype has just one count. The J gene is TRBJ2-3, the V gene TRBV28; TRBD1 matches at 7 bases. V shed 3 bases and J 1 base; nucleotides not matched to a gene: 4. Germline loops: CDR1 MDHEN, CDR2 SYDVKM. The CDR3 is made up of 15 amino acids. The CDR3 loop is CASSFSDRGTDTQYF. CDR3 nucleotides: TGTGCCAGCAGTTTTAGCGACAGGGGCACAGATACGCAGTATTTT.

V and J are TRBV20-1 and TRBJ2-3; possibly TRBD2 for D (5 bases). Trimming took off 5 bases at V and 2 bases at J, with 11 bases between the two ends. Germline lookup yields CDR1 DFQATT and CDR2 SNEGSKA (reference sequence). This CDR3 has 13 residues. The CDR3 protein is CSARLPSTDTQYF. The CDR3 DNA sequence: TGCAGTGCTCGACTACCTTCCACAGATACGCAGTATTTT.

V usage is TRBV6-5 and J usage is TRBJ1-5; D is unclear. Germline CDR1 is MNHEY and CDR2 is SVGAGI. The germline V and J ends were trimmed by 6 bases and 0 bases, with 6 bases remaining between them. CDR3 size: 13 residues. As DNA, the CDR3 is TGTGCCAGCAGGCCTCATAGCAATCAGCCCCAGCATTTT. Protein product: CASRPHSNQPQHF.

The rearrangement links TRBV20-1 to TRBJ2-4; D is tentatively TRBD1 or TRBD2 (5 bases each). Germline-derived CDR1 and CDR2 are DFQATT and SNEGSKA (reference sequence). The CDR3 is 13 residues long. Trimming shortened V by 3 bases and J by 11 bases, and 17 bases separated the two germline ends. CDR3 bases: TGCAGTGCTAGGGTCGGGACCCTCTTTTTTCAGTACTTC. This codes for CSARVGTLFFQYF.

This clonotype was detected only a few times. The chain uses TRBV20-1 and TRBJ2-4; unclear D gene. The CDR3 has 16 residues. Germline V CDR1 and CDR2: DFQATT, SNEGSKA (reference sequence). The V gene lost 0 bases and the J gene lost 9 bases, with 21 bases spanning the gap. The DNA of the CDR3 is TGCAGTGCTAGAGATCTCCCGGAAGGGTATCTCTCCATTCAGTACTTC. Translated: CSARDLPEGYLSIQYF.

The CDR3 loop reads CASSPLAGVVETQYF. The DNA of the CDR3 is TGCGCCAGCAGCCCCCTAGCGGGAGTCGTGGAGACCCAGTACTTC. V is TRBV5-1 and J is TRBJ2-5; the match to TRBD2 covers 10 bases. Unmatched junction bases numbered 8, after V lost 4 bases and J lost 5 bases. This CDR3 is built from 15 residues. Germline V CDR1 and CDR2: SGHRS, YFSETQ. The entire variable domain, with the rest obtained from reference TRBV5-1 and TRBJ2-5, is as follows: KAGVTQTPRYLIKTRGQQVTLSCSPISGHRSVSWYQQTPGQGLQFLFEYFSETQRNKGNFPGRFSGRQFSNSRSEMNVSTLELGDSALYLCASSPLAGVVETQYFGPGTRLLVL.

This chain links TRBV4-2 with TRBJ2-1; TRBD2 matches 12 bases. CDR1 and CDR2 (germline): LGHNA, YNFKEQ. The CDR3 runs 16 residues. The V and J ends lost 3 bases and 9 bases, in that order; junction bases with no gene match: 9. The CDR3 nucleotides are TGTGCCAGCAGCCAGGCGCTGACTAGCGGGAGAGCTGAGCAGTTCTTC. Amino acids: CASSQALTSGRAEQFF.

Details on this clonotype: One end of the junction does not line up with germline, which may come from a read error. This chain joins TRBV12-3 or TRBV12-4 and TRBJ1-5; D remains unclear. The CDR3 is 12 residues long. The DNA of the CDR3 is TGTGCCAACAGTTCGGGAATTCAGCCCCAGCATTTT. Its translation is CANSSGIQPQHF.

This clonotype was found a few times. The chain uses TRBV10-2 and TRBJ1-2; D not certain. In germline, CDR1 is WSHSY, CDR2 SAAADI. The V gene lost 4 bases and the J gene lost 1 base, with 10 bases spanning the gap. The CDR3 sequence is 14 residues long. CDR3 sequence (DNA): TGCGCCAGCAGTGGGGAGGAGTTTAACTATGGCTACACCTTC. Amino acid sequence: CASSGEEFNYGYTF.

The sample holds a few counts of this clonotype. This chain joins TRBV7-2 and TRBJ2-2; D remains ambiguous. This CDR3 is built from 14 residues. CDR1 and CDR2 from the germline V gene are SGHTA and FQGNSA. V was shortened by 3 bases and J by 3 bases, with 8 bases between the two germline ends. Written as DNA, the CDR3 is TGTGCCAGCAGCTTTGGTGTTGACACCGGGGAGCTGTTTTTT. Amino acids: CASSFGVDTGELFF. Drawing the rest from reference TRBV7-2 and TRBJ2-2, the complete variable domain is GAGVSQSPSNKVTEKGKDVELRCDPISGHTALYWYRQSLGQGLEFLIYFQGNSAPDKSGLPSDRFSAERTGGSVSTLTIQRTQQEDSAVYLCASSFGVDTGELFFGEGSRLTVL.

The J gene is TRBJ1-3, the V gene TRBV15, with D unresolved. The CDR3 spans 14 residues. V lost 3 bases and J 1 base, leaving 7 bases between the germline ends. The V gene's germline CDR1 is LNHNV and CDR2 YYDKDF (reference sequence). The chain's CDR3 is CATSSAGSGNTIYF. The CDR3 DNA sequence: TGTGCCACCAGCAGCGCTGGTTCTGGAAACACCATATATTTT. Combining the CDR3 with reference TRBV15 and TRBJ1-3 gives the whole variable domain DAMVIQNPRYQVTQFGKPVTLSCSQTLNHNVMYWYQQKSSQAPKLLFHYYDKDFNNEADTPDNFQSRRPNTSFCFLDIRSPGLGDTAMYLCATSSAGSGNTIYFGEGSWLTVV.

This clonotype appeared a few times. The chain is built from TRBV27 and TRBJ1-4; possibly TRBD1 for D (6 bases). V was cut by 6 bases and J by 7 bases, with 24 bases left in between. This CDR3 has 17 amino acids. Germline CDR1 MNHEY, CDR2 SMNVEV (reference sequence). In DNA form, the CDR3 reads TGTGCCAGCAGCCAAGTCCTCCCCCGGCGCAGGGGTGAAAAACTGTTTTTT. Its translation is CASSQVLPRRRGEKLFF.

In this sample, this clonotype turned up once. The chain employs TRBV7-9 and TRBJ2-1; TRBD2 agrees at 9 bases. Losses at the gene ends were 4 bases for V and 8 bases for J; bases not matched to a gene: 15. There are 17 residues in the CDR3. The germline CDR1 and CDR2 sequences are SEHNR and FQNEAQ (reference sequence). CDR3 in amino acids: CASSSTFSGSRIYEQFF. CDR3 DNA: TGTGCCAGCAGCTCGACATTTAGCGGGAGTAGGATCTATGAGCAGTTCTTC.

Worth noting for this clonotype: A clone one base away is much larger, so this may be a read error. The V and J genes are TRBV4-2 and TRBJ2-1; TRBD1 matches 7 bases. V shed 8 bases and J 8 bases; nucleotides not matched to a gene: 6. The CDR3 loop spans 12 amino acids. Germline V CDR1 and CDR2: LGHNA, YNFKEQ. The CDR3 loop is CASGPTGDEQFF. CDR3 bases: TGTGCCAGCGGCCCTACAGGGGATGAGCAGTTCTTC.

CDR3 sequence: CASSLDRGVNEQFF. In DNA, the CDR3 is TGTGCCAGCAGCTTAGACCGTGGGGTAAATGAGCAGTTCTTC. This chain links TRBV7-2 with TRBJ2-1; D unresolved. V lost 1 base and J 7 bases, leaving 11 bases between the germline ends. In germline, CDR1 is SGHTA, CDR2 FQGNSA. There are 14 residues in the CDR3.

Notes on this clonotype: The junction differs from germline at one of its ends, possibly a read error. V gene TRBV28 combines with J gene TRBJ1-2; 10 positions agree with TRBD1. The germline V gene encodes CDR1 MDHEN and CDR2 SYDVKM. This CDR3 comprises 15 residues. The CDR3: CASSPTGGRFYGFTF. The CDR3 bases are TGTGCCAGCAGCCCGACAGGGGGCCGGTTCTATGGCTTCACCTTC.

This clonotype has only a few counts. The rearrangement uses TRBV28 and TRBJ1-6; the D is unclear. V lost 5 bases and J lost 11, with 16 bases in between. CDR3 length: 14 amino acids. The germline CDR1 and CDR2 sequences are MDHEN and SYDVKM. Written as DNA, the CDR3 is TGTGCCAGCAGTCAACACACGGATGATACACCCCTCCACTTT. It encodes CASSQHTDDTPLHF.

This clonotype was observed a handful of times. The rearrangement links TRBV5-5 to TRBJ2-5; 7 nucleotides line up with TRBD2. V lost 0 bases and J lost 2; bases outside the gene matches: 7. CDR3 length: 16 residues. Germline-derived CDR1 and CDR2 are SGHKS and YYEKEE (reference sequence). CDR3 DNA sequence: TGTGCCAGCAGCTTGGAGGGCGGGAGAAGTCAAGAGACCCAGTACTTC. It specifies CASSLEGGRSQETQYF.

This chain links TRBV28 with TRBJ2-7; TRBD2 aligns across 10 bases. The CDR3 extends over 15 amino acids. V dropped 2 bases and J dropped 3; count of bases not matched to a gene: 4. Germline CDR1 reads MDHEN; CDR2 reads SYDVKM. CDR3 DNA sequence: TGTGCCAGCAGTTTACCGCGGACTAGCGGCTACGAGCAGTACTTC. It is translated as CASSLPRTSGYEQYF.

The chain uses TRBV27 and TRBJ2-5; D call uncertain. Germline V lookup: CDR1 MNHEY, CDR2 SMNVEV (reference sequence). Trimming took 2 bases from V and 3 from J, leaving 10 bases between them. The CDR3 has 14 residues. The CDR3 nucleotides read TGTGCCAGCAGTTTAAATTGGTCTAAAGAGACCCAGTACTTC. As protein: CASSLNWSKETQYF.

The rearrangement joins TRBV5-1 to TRBJ2-1; perhaps TRBD2 as D (5 bases). This CDR3 has 11 residues. Deletions cut 5 bases from V and 5 bases from J, with 5 bases between. The germline V gene has CDR1 SGHRS and CDR2 YFSETQ. The CDR3 spells CASRRDNEQFF. CDR3 DNA sequence: TGCGCCAGCAGGAGGGACAATGAGCAGTTCTTC.

This clonotype was counted a few times. This chain uses TRBV7-2 with TRBJ1-5; D unclear. The CDR3 has 15 amino acids. Trimming stripped 1 base from V and 0 bases from J, with 7 bases between. Germline lookup yields CDR1 SGHTA and CDR2 FQGNSA. The CDR3 reads CASSLGHLSNQPQHF. The CDR3 DNA is TGTGCCAGCAGCTTAGGGCACCTTAGCAATCAGCCCCAGCATTTT.